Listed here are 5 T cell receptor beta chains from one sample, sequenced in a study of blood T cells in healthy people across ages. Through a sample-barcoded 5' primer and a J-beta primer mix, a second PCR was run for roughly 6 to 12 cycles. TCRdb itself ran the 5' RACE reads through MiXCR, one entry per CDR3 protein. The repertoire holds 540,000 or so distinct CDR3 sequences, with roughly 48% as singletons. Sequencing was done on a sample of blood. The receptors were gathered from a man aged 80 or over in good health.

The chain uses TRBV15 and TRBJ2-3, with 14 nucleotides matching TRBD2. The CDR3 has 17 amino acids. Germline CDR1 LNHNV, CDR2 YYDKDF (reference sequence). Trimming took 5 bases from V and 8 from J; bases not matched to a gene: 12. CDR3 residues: CATSSTPGLAGGGTQYF. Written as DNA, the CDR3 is TGTGCCACCAGCTCAACCCCTGGACTAGCGGGGGGAGGTACGCAGTATTTT.

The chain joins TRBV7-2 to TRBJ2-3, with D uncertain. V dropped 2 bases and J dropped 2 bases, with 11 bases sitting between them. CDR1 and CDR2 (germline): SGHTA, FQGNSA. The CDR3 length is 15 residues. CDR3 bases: TGTGCCAGCAGCTTACTGGGGATCGCCACAGATACGCAGTATTTT. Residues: CASSLLGIATDTQYF.

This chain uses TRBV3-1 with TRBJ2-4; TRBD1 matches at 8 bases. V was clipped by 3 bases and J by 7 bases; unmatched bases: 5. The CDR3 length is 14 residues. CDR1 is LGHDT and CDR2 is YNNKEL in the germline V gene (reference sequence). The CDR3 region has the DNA TGTGCCAGCAGCCAGGGACAGGCCCCTAACATTCAGTACTTC. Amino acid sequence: CASSQGQAPNIQYF.

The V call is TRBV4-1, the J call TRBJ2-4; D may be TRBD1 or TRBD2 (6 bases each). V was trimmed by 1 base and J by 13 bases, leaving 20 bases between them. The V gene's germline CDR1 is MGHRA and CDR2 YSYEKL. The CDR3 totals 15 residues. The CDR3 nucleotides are TGCGCCAGCAGCCAAGTCCACAGGGCGGAGGGAGAGCAGTACTTC. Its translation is CASSQVHRAEGEQYF.

The CDR3 DNA is TGCGCCAGCAGCTTGAGTGACCAAGAGACCCAGTACTTC. Translated, it gives CASSLSDQETQYF. This chain links TRBV5-1 with TRBJ2-5; D remains unclear. CDR1 and CDR2 (germline): SGHRS, YFSETQ. V lost 1 base and J 0 bases, leaving 4 bases between the germline ends. This CDR3 has 13 amino acids.